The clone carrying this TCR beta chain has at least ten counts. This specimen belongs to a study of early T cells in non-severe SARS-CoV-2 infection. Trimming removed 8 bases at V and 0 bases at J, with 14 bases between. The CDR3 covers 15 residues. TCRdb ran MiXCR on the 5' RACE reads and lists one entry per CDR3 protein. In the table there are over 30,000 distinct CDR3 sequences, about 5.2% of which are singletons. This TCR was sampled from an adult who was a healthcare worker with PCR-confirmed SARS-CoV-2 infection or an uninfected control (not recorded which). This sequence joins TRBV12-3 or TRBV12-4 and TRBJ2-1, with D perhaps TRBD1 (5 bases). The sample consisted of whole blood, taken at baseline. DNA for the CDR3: TGTGCCAGCCTGTTAGGGGCAAACTCCTACAATGAGCAGTTCTTC. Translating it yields CASLLGANSYNEQFF.